A single T cell receptor beta chain is shown here with its context. What it binds is not known. The germline gives CDR1 SGHNT, CDR2 YENEEA. The J segment lost 0 bases and the V segment lost 1 base, leaving 10 bases of the junction unmatched. The CDR3 spans 19 residues. CD45RA-negative memory and CD45RA+ naive subsets were split from the CD4+ cells. The sample comes from a study of shared clonotypes between healthy human individuals. Profiling relied on immunoSEQ multiplex PCR, and the TCRdb table lists in-frame clones only, not all of them. This table has 950,000 to 1,300,000 clones, under 80% appearing once. Overall study findings and caveats: Naive subsets usually exceeded memory subsets in estimated richness.

This TCR was sampled from a man aged 18 to 29 in good health. The sample consisted of memory CD4+ T cells sorted from blood. Subset indicated: CD45RA-negative fraction. This rearrangement joins TRBV11-3 to TRBJ2-2, with 8 bases identical to TRBD2. The CDR3 region is CASSLGQSASGPNTGELFF. DNA of the CDR3: TGTGCCAGCAGCTTAGGTCAATCGGCTAGCGGGCCGAACACCGGGGAGCTGTTTTTT.